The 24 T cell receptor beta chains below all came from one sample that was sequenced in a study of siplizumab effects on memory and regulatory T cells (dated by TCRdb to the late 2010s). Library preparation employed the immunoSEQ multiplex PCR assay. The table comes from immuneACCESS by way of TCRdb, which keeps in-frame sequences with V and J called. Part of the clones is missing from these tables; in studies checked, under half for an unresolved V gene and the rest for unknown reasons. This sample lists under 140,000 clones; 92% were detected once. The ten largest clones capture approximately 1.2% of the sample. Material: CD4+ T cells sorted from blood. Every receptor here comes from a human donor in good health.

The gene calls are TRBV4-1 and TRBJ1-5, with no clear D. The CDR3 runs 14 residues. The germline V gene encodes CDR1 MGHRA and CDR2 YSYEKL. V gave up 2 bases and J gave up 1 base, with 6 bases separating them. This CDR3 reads CASSQFSSNQPQHF. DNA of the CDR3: TGCGCCAGCAGCCAATTTTCGAGCAATCAGCCCCAGCATTTT.

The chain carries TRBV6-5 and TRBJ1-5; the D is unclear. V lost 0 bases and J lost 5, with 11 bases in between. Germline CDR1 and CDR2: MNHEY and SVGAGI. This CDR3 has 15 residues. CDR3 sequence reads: CASSYSKNTHQPQHF. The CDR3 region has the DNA TGTGCCAGCAGTTACTCGAAGAACACCCATCAGCCCCAGCATTTT.

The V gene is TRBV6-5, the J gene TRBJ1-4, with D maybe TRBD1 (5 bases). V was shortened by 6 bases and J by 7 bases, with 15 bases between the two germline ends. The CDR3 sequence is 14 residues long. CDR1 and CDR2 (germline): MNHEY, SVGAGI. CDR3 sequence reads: CASRPGTRGEKLFF. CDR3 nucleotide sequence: TGTGCCAGCAGGCCCGGGACTAGGGGTGAAAAACTGTTTTTT.

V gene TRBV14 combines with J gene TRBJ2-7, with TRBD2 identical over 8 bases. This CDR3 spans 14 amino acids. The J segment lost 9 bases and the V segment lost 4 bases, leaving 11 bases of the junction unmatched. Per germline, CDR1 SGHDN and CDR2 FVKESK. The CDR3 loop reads CASSLSGSRVRQYF. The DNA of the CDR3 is TGTGCCAGCAGCCTAAGCGGGAGTAGGGTTCGGCAGTACTTC.

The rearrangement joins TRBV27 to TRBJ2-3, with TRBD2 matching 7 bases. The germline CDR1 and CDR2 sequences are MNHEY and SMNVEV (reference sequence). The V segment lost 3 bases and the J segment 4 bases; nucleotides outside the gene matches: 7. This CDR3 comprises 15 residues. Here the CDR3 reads CASSFGGREADTQYF. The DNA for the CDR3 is TGTGCCAGCAGTTTTGGCGGGAGAGAGGCAGATACGCAGTATTTT.

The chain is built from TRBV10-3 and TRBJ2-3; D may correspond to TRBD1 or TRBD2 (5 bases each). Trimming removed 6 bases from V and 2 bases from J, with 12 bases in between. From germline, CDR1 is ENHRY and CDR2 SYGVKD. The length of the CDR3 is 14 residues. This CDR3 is CAIRPGPHTDTQYF. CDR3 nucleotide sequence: TGTGCCATCAGACCGGGACCCCACACAGATACGCAGTATTTT.

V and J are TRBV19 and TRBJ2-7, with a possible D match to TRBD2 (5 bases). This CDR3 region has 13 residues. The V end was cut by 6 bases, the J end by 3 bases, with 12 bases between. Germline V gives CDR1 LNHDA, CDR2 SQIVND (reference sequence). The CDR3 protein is CASSTGSLYEQYF. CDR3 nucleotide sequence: TGTGCCAGTAGCACGGGGAGCCTCTACGAGCAGTACTTC.

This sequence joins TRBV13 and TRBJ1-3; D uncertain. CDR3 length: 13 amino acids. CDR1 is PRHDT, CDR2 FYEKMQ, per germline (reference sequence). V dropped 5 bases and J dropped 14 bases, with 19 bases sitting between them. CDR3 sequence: CASSPTKGSVLYF. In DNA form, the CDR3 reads TGTGCCAGCAGCCCCACAAAAGGGTCCGTCCTATATTTT. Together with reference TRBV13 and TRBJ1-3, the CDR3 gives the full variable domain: AAGVIQSPRHLIKEKRETATLKCYPIPRHDTVYWYQQGPGQDPQFLISFYEKMQSDKGSIPDRFSAQQFSDYHSELNMSSLELGDSALYFCASSPTKGSVLYFGEGSWLTVV.

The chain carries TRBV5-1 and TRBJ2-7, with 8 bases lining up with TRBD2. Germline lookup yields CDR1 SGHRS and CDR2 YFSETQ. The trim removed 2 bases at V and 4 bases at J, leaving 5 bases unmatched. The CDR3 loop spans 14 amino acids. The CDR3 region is CASSFNRGGYEQYF. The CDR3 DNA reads TGCGCCAGCAGCTTTAACCGGGGGGGATACGAGCAGTACTTC.

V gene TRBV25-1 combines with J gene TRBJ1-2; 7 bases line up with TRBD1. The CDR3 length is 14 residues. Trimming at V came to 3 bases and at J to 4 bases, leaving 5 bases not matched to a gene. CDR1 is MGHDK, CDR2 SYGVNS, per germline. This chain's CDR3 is CASSESYRGYGYTF. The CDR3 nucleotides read TGTGCCAGCAGTGAGTCGTACAGGGGCTATGGCTACACCTTC.

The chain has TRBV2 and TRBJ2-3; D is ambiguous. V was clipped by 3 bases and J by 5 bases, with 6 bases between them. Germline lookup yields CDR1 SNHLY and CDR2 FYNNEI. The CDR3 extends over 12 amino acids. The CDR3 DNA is TGTGCCAGCAGTGAGGGGAAAGATACGCAGTATTTT. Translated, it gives CASSEGKDTQYF.

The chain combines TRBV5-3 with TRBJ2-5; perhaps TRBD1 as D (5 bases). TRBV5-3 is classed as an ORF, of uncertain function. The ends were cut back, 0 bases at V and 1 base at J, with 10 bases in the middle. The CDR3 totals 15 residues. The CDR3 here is CARSLAGRPQETQYF. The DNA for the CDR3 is TGTGCCAGAAGCTTGGCAGGGCGGCCCCAAGAGACCCAGTACTTC.

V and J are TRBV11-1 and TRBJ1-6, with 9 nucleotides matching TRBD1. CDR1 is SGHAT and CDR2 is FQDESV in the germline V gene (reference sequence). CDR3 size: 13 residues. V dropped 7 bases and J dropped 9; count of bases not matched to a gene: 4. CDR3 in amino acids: CASKTGGGSPLHF. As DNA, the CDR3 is TGTGCCAGCAAAACAGGGGGCGGTTCACCCCTCCACTTT.

In DNA, the CDR3 is TGTGCCAGCAGCTTGCAGGGGAACACTGAAGCTTTCTTT. It translates to CASSLQGNTEAFF. The chain uses TRBV5-4 and TRBJ1-1, with D tentatively TRBD1 (5 bases). Germline CDR1 and CDR2: SGHNT and YYREEE (reference sequence). The CDR3 loop spans 13 amino acids. V was pared by 1 base and J by 1 base, with 5 bases between.

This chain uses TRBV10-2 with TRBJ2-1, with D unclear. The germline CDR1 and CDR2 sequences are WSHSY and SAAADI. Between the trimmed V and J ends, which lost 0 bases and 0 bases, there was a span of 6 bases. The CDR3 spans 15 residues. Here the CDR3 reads CASSESLSSYNEQFF. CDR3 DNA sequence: TGCGCCAGCAGTGAGTCGCTTAGCTCCTACAATGAGCAGTTCTTC.

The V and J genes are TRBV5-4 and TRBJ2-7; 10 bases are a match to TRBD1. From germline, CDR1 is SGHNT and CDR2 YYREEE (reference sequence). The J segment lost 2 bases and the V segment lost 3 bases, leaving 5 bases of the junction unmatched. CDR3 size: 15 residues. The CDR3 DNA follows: TGTGCCAGCAGCTCCGGGACAGGGGACCCCTACGAGCAGTACTTC. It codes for CASSSGTGDPYEQYF.

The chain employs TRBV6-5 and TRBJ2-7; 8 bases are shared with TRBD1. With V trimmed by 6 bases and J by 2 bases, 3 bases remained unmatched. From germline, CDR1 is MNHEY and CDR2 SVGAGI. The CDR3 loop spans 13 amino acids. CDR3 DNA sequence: TGTGCCAGCAGAAGGGGACAGGCCTACGAGCAGTACTTC. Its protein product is CASRRGQAYEQYF.

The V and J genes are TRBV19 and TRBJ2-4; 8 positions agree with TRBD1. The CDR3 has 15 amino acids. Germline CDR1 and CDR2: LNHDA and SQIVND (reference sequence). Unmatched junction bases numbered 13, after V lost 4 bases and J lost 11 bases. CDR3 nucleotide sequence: TGTGCCAGTAGTAACCCCGGACAGGGCAAAAGGGTTCAGTACTTC. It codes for CASSNPGQGKRVQYF.

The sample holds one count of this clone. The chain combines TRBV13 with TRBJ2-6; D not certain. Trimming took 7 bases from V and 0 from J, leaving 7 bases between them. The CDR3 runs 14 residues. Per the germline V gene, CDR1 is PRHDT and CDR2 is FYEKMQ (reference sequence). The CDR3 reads CASNVHSGANVLTF. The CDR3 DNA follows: TGTGCCAGCAATGTGCACTCTGGGGCCAACGTCCTGACTTTC.

CDR3 loop: CASSGLGRSTYNEQFF. The DNA for the CDR3 is TGTGCCAGCAGTGGGTTAGGCAGGTCTACCTACAATGAGCAGTTCTTC. The V call is TRBV6-1, the J call TRBJ2-1; D not certain. The germline V and J ends were trimmed by 4 bases and 2 bases, with 15 bases remaining between them. The CDR3 contains 16 residues. Germline-derived CDR1 and CDR2 are MNHNS and SASEGT.

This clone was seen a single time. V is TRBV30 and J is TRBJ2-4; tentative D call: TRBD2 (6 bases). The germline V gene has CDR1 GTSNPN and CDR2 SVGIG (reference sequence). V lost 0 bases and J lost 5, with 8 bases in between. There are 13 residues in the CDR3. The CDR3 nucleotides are TGTGCCTGGAGTGTAGGCGGGGAAAACATTCAGTACTTC. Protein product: CAWSVGGENIQYF.

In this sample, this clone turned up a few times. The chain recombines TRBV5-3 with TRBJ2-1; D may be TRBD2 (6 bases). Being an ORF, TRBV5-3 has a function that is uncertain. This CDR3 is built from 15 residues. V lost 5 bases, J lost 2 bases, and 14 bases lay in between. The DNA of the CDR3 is TGTGCCAGAAGTCTTACTAGCTCGGCCTACAATGAGCAGTTCTTC. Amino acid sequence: CARSLTSSAYNEQFF.

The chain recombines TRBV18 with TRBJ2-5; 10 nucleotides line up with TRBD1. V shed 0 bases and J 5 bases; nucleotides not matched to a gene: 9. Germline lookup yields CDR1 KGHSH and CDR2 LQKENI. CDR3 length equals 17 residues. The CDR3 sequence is CASSPPRDRGSWETQYF. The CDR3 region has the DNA TGTGCCAGCTCACCACCCCGGGACAGGGGATCATGGGAGACCCAGTACTTC. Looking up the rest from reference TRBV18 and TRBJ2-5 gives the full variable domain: NAGVMQNPRHLVRRRGQEARLRCSPMKGHSHVYWYRQLPEEGLKFMVYLQKENIIDESGMPKERFSAEFPKEGPSILRIQQVVRGDSAAYFCASSPPRDRGSWETQYFGPGTRLLVL.

The CDR3 DNA reads TGTGCCATCAGAGACTCCGGGGCCCAGGAGCAGCCCCAGCATTTT. Protein product: CAIRDSGAQEQPQHF. The chain carries TRBV10-3 and TRBJ1-5, with D perhaps matching TRBD1 (5 bases). In germline, CDR1 is ENHRY, CDR2 SYGVKD. V was pared by 6 bases and J by 7 bases, with 19 bases between. This CDR3 has 15 amino acids.